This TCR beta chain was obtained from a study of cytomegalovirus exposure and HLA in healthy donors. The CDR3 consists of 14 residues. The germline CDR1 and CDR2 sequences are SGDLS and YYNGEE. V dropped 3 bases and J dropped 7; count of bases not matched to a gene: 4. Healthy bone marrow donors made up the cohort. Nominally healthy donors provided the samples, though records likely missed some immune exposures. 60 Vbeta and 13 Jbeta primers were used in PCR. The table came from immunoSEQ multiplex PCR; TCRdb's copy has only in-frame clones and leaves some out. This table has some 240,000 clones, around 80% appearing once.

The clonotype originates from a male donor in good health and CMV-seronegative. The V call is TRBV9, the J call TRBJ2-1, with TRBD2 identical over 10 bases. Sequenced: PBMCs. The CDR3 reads CASSEGLARNEQFF. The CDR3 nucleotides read TGTGCCAGCAGCGAGGGACTAGCGAGGAATGAGCAGTTCTTC.